This T cell receptor (beta chain) was identified in a study of T cell clonality in common variable immunodeficiency. Points from the study as a whole: In common variable immunodeficiency, TCR beta chains reportedly carried fewer deletions and N-nucleotide insertions.

This clone was found a few times. Its antigen is unidentified. The sequenced fragment ends 3 residues before the CDR3 boundary, so the rest is inferred from the germline J gene. Here immunoSEQ multiplex PCR was the method, and the copy in TCRdb shows in-frame clones only, minus some. This sample carries about 32,000 clones, none of them present only once. CDR1 and CDR2 (germline): SEHNR, FQNEAQ (reference sequence). Trimming at V came to 5 bases and at J to 5 bases, leaving 5 bases not matched to a gene. This CDR3 contains 14 residues. V usage is TRBV7-9 and J usage is TRBJ2-7; 11 nucleotides agree with TRBD2. The source material was peripheral blood mononuclear cells. This receptor was identified in a human donor with common variable immunodeficiency. This CDR3 reads CASSPRLAGHEQYF. Incomplete CDR3 DNA: TGTGCCAGCAGCCCTCGACTAGCGGGGCACGAG.